The clone carrying this TCR beta chain was counted once. This specimen belongs to a study of blood T cell repertoires in COVID-19. Across the whole study: There were acute and convalescent COVID-19 samples, and they came from the United States, Italy and Spain.

Cohorts were based on clinical histories the participants reported. Germline CDR1 and CDR2: SGHRS and YFSETQ. Trimming took off 0 bases at V and 8 bases at J, with 15 bases between the two ends. The CDR3 sequence is 15 residues long. Data came from immunoSEQ multiplex PCR; TCRdb stores just in-frame clones and leaves some out. The table includes around 250,000 clones, about 87% detected once. Sequenced: PBMCs or T cells enriched from blood (not recorded which). This TCR was sampled from a woman aged 25 to 45 with acute COVID-19. This chain links TRBV5-1 with TRBJ2-1, with D perhaps matching TRBD1 (5 bases). The CDR3 DNA reads TGCGCCAGCAGCTTGGCGGTAGGGTTAGGGGATGAGCAGTTCTTC. Its protein is CASSLAVGLGDEQFF.